These T cell receptor beta chains were read from a single sample in a study of beta chain features in type 1 diabetes. This table comes from immunoSEQ multiplex PCR, and its TCRdb copy is limited to in-frame clones, with some not included. The table records nearly 700,000 clones, 13% of them present only once. Source material: naive CD4+ T cells from blood. The source of these receptors is a man between 18 and 29 years old with type 1 diabetes. Each CDR3 is given with its conserved first and last residue. The order of the fields is clone size, D gene, V gene, J gene, CDR3 DNA, CDR3 protein. The D gene is left open where the match is weak. Size tells how often a clone was seen (once, few, many) or the class of an expanded clone, and some rows leave it out.

clone_size: .; d_call: .; v_call: TRBV19; j_call: TRBJ1-2; cdr3_nt: TGTGCCAGTAGTATTGGGGGAGACTATGGCTACACCTTC; cdr3_aa: CASSIGGDYGYTF
clone_size: few; d_call: .; v_call: TRBV7-8; j_call: TRBJ1-5; cdr3_nt: TGTGCCAGCAGCTGGTCAGAAGATAGCAATCAGCCCCAGCATTTT; cdr3_aa: CASSWSEDSNQPQHF
clone_size: .; d_call: .; v_call: TRBV28; j_call: TRBJ2-7; cdr3_nt: TGTGCCAGCAGCCTGGGAACTCCCCCCTACGAGCAGTACTTC; cdr3_aa: CASSLGTPPYEQYF
clone_size: .; d_call: .; v_call: TRBV2; j_call: TRBJ1-2; cdr3_nt: TGTGCCAGCAGGGCCGGGAATGGCTACACCTTC; cdr3_aa: CASRAGNGYTF
clone_size: few; d_call: .; v_call: TRBV25-1; j_call: TRBJ2-7; cdr3_nt: TGTGCCAGCAGTGAACAGGGTACCTACGAGCAGTACTTC; cdr3_aa: CASSEQGTYEQYF
clone_size: .; d_call: .; v_call: TRBV29-1; j_call: TRBJ1-3; cdr3_nt: TGCAGCGTTGAAGCAGCGATCTCTGGAAACACCATATATTTT; cdr3_aa: CSVEAAISGNTIYF
clone_size: few; d_call: .; v_call: TRBV2; j_call: TRBJ2-7; cdr3_nt: TGTGCCAGCAGTGAAAGATGGGGGTACGAGCAGTACTTC; cdr3_aa: CASSERWGYEQYF
clone_size: .; d_call: .; v_call: TRBV30; j_call: TRBJ2-7; cdr3_nt: TGTGCCTGCCGGGTCGCCGGGCCCCTCTACGAGCAGTACTTC; cdr3_aa: CACRVAGPLYEQYF
clone_size: few; d_call: .; v_call: TRBV27; j_call: TRBJ2-5; cdr3_nt: TGTGCCAGCAGTTTTAACCCGATTAGAGGGCAAGAGACCCAGTACTTC; cdr3_aa: CASSFNPIRGQETQYF
clone_size: .; d_call: .; v_call: TRBV5-8; j_call: TRBJ2-7; cdr3_nt: TGTGCCAGCAGAGGGGCCGACGGCGACGAGCAGTACTTC; cdr3_aa: CASRGADGDEQYF
clone_size: few; d_call: .; v_call: TRBV4-2; j_call: TRBJ2-2; cdr3_nt: TGTGCCAGCAGCCAAGTTACTGTGCCCACCGGGGAGCTGTTTTTT; cdr3_aa: CASSQVTVPTGELFF
clone_size: .; d_call: .; v_call: TRBV30; j_call: TRBJ2-7; cdr3_nt: TGTGCCTGGGTCCTTTCAGGCTACGAGCAGTACTTC; cdr3_aa: CAWVLSGYEQYF
clone_size: few; d_call: .; v_call: TRBV10-2; j_call: TRBJ1-5; cdr3_nt: TGCGCCAGCAGTGAGGCGGCAGGGGTGAGCGGCAATCAGCCCCAGCATTTT; cdr3_aa: CASSEAAGVSGNQPQHF
clone_size: .; d_call: .; v_call: TRBV7-3; j_call: TRBJ2-2; cdr3_nt: TGTGCCAGCAGCTACAATAGGGCGACAGCTAACACCGGGGAGCTGTTTTTT; cdr3_aa: CASSYNRATANTGELFF
clone_size: few; d_call: TRBD1; v_call: TRBV2; j_call: TRBJ2-7; cdr3_nt: TGTGCCAGCACCACACAGGGGGACTCCTACGAGCAGTACTTC; cdr3_aa: CASTTQGDSYEQYF
clone_size: .; d_call: .; v_call: TRBV9; j_call: TRBJ1-1; cdr3_nt: TGTGCCAGCAGCCCCCAGACCAGGGGAGCTGAAGCTTTCTTT; cdr3_aa: CASSPQTRGAEAFF
clone_size: .; d_call: .; v_call: TRBV30; j_call: TRBJ2-2; cdr3_nt: TGTGCCTGGAGTGTGAGGGTGGGCGGGGAGCTGTTTTTT; cdr3_aa: CAWSVRVGGELFF
clone_size: few; d_call: .; v_call: TRBV5-1; j_call: TRBJ2-5; cdr3_nt: TGCGCCAGCAGCTTGGCACTAGCCGAAGAAACCCAGTACTTC; cdr3_aa: CASSLALAEETQYF
clone_size: .; d_call: TRBD1; v_call: TRBV2; j_call: TRBJ1-1; cdr3_nt: TGTGCCAACGGACCACAGACAGGGGAGGGCACTGAAGCTTTCTTT; cdr3_aa: CANGPQTGEGTEAFF
clone_size: few; d_call: .; v_call: TRBV6-5; j_call: TRBJ1-5; cdr3_nt: TGTGCCAGCAGTGGGTCCAATCAGCCCCAGCATTTT; cdr3_aa: CASSGSNQPQHF
clone_size: .; d_call: .; v_call: TRBV14; j_call: TRBJ1-6; cdr3_nt: TGTGCCAGCAGCCTTACAACCGATTCACCCCTCCACTTT; cdr3_aa: CASSLTTDSPLHF
clone_size: few; d_call: .; v_call: TRBV25-1; j_call: TRBJ1-2; cdr3_nt: TGTGCCAGCAGTGTCCCGGCTAACTATGGCTACACCTTC; cdr3_aa: CASSVPANYGYTF
clone_size: .; d_call: .; v_call: TRBV5-1; j_call: TRBJ2-2; cdr3_nt: TGCGCCAGCAGCCCCACGACAGTCGGGGAGCTGTTTTTT; cdr3_aa: CASSPTTVGELFF
clone_size: few; d_call: .; v_call: TRBV27; j_call: TRBJ1-1; cdr3_nt: TGTGCCAGCAGTTTAATAAAATCGGGGACTGAAGCTTTCTTT; cdr3_aa: CASSLIKSGTEAFF
clone_size: .; d_call: TRBD1; v_call: TRBV19; j_call: TRBJ2-3; cdr3_nt: TGTGCCAGTAGCCCGGGACAGGGGGCTTCAGATACGCAGTATTTT; cdr3_aa: CASSPGQGASDTQYF
clone_size: few; d_call: .; v_call: TRBV9; j_call: TRBJ2-6; cdr3_nt: TGTGCCAGCAGCGTAGGACAGGACCGCTCTGGGGCCAACGTCCTGACTTTC; cdr3_aa: CASSVGQDRSGANVLTF
clone_size: few; d_call: TRBD1; v_call: TRBV5-4; j_call: TRBJ2-5; cdr3_nt: TGTGCCAGCGTCGAGGGACAGGGAGATAGAGAGACCCAGTACTTC; cdr3_aa: CASVEGQGDRETQYF